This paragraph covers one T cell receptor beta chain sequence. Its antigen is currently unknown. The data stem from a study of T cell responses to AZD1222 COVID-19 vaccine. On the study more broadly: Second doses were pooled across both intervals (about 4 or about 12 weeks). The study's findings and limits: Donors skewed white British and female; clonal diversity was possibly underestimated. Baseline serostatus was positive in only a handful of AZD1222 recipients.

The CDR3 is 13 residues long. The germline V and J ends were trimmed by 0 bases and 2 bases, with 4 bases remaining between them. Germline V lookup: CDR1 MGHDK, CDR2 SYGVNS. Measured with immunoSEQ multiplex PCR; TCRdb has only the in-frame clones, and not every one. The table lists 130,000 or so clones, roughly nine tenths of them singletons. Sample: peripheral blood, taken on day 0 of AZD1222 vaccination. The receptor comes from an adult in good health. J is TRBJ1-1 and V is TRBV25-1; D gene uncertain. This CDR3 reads CASSEYGNTEAFF. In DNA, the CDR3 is TGTGCCAGCAGTGAATATGGAAACACTGAAGCTTTCTTT.